The 9 T cell receptor beta chains listed next were all sequenced from one sample in a study of cytomegalovirus exposure and HLA in healthy donors. The PCR used 60 Vbeta and 13 Jbeta primers. Method: immunoSEQ multiplex PCR; TCRdb's copy keeps in-frame clones and lacks some. The specimen's table records around 51,000 clones. The source material was PBMCs. These receptor sequences come from a middle-aged woman in good health and CMV-seronegative.

The chain recombines TRBV6-5 with TRBJ1-1, with D maybe TRBD1 (6 bases). Germline V gene lookup returns CDR1 MNHEY and CDR2 SVGAGI. V was shortened by 2 bases and J by 7 bases, with 14 bases between the two germline ends. The CDR3 runs to 14 residues. The CDR3 here is CASSYTGGRLEAFF. The CDR3 DNA reads TGTGCCAGCAGTTACACGGGGGGGCGCCTTGAAGCTTTCTTT.

The chain carries TRBV19 and TRBJ1-2, with D perhaps matching TRBD1 (6 bases). Germline-derived CDR1 and CDR2 are LNHDA and SQIVND (reference sequence). This CDR3 is built from 14 residues. Between the trimmed V and J ends, which lost 2 bases and 6 bases, there was a span of 13 bases. For the CDR3, the DNA is TGTGCCAGTAGTATACAGGGGCATACGGATGGCTACACCTTC. Translating it yields CASSIQGHTDGYTF. Filled out from reference TRBV19 and TRBJ1-2, the complete variable domain reads DGGITQSPKYLFRKEGQNVTLSCEQNLNHDAMYWYRQDPGQGLRLIYYSQIVNDFQKGDIAEGYSVSREKKESFPLTVTSAQKNPTAFYLCASSIQGHTDGYTFGSGTRLTVV.

The chain recombines TRBV7-9 with TRBJ1-6, with 7 bases lining up with TRBD1. This CDR3 contains 16 residues. With V trimmed by 5 bases and J by 8 bases, 12 bases remained unmatched. CDR1 is SEHNR, CDR2 FQNEAQ, per germline (reference sequence). CDR3 sequence: CASSEDYRDRHSPLHF. DNA of the CDR3: TGTGCCAGCAGCGAAGACTACCGGGACAGACATTCACCCCTCCACTTT.

V and J are TRBV5-1 and TRBJ1-1, with a possible D match to TRBD1 (5 bases). Germline CDR1 reads SGHRS; CDR2 reads YFSETQ. The CDR3 is 13 residues long. Between the trimmed V and J ends, which lost 1 base and 4 bases, there was a span of 8 bases. CDR3 nucleotide sequence: TGCGCCAGCAGCTTGACCGGGGGCACTGAAGCTTTCTTT. This codes for CASSLTGGTEAFF.

The chain uses TRBV6-5 and TRBJ2-5; TRBD1 aligns across 7 bases. This CDR3 contains 14 residues. Germline V gene sequence: CDR1 MNHEY, CDR2 SVGAGI. Trimming cost V 5 bases and J 2 bases; bases outside gene matches: 5. CDR3 in amino acids: CASSVGTAQETQYF. The DNA for the CDR3 is TGTGCCAGCAGTGTCGGGACAGCACAAGAGACCCAGTACTTC.

The V call is TRBV5-1, the J call TRBJ2-3, with D unresolved. The germline gives CDR1 SGHRS, CDR2 YFSETQ. The CDR3 covers 14 residues. V was shortened by 4 bases and J by 10 bases, with 19 bases between the two germline ends. The CDR3 DNA follows: TGCGCCAGCAGCCCCACGCAGGTCCCGATTGCGCAGTATTTT. It yields the protein CASSPTQVPIAQYF.

This chain links TRBV7-9 with TRBJ1-6; D gene ambiguous. This CDR3 has 14 residues. The V and J ends lost 1 base and 4 bases respectively, with 5 bases between them. Germline CDR1 is SEHNR and CDR2 is FQNEAQ (reference sequence). CDR3: CASSLEQYNSPLHF. CDR3 DNA: TGTGCCAGCAGCTTAGAACAGTATAATTCACCCCTCCACTTT.

The rearrangement joins TRBV4-2 to TRBJ2-7; D not certain. This CDR3 comprises 16 residues. Germline V gene data show CDR1 as LGHNA and CDR2 as YNFKEQ. V dropped 2 bases and J dropped 2 bases, with 16 bases sitting between them. CDR3 in DNA: TGTGCCAGCAGCCAATCGTCCGGTCAACGCGCCTACGAGCAGTACTTC. It codes for CASSQSSGQRAYEQYF.

This sequence joins TRBV15 and TRBJ2-3; a weak D match, TRBD2 (5 bases). This CDR3 spans 13 amino acids. The V gene's germline CDR1 is LNHNV and CDR2 YYDKDF (reference sequence). Trimming shortened V by 7 bases and J by 8 bases, and 16 bases separated the two germline ends. The CDR3 DNA sequence: TGTGCCACCACCGAGCGGCCGGGGTCTACGCAGTATTTT. Encoded protein: CATTERPGSTQYF.